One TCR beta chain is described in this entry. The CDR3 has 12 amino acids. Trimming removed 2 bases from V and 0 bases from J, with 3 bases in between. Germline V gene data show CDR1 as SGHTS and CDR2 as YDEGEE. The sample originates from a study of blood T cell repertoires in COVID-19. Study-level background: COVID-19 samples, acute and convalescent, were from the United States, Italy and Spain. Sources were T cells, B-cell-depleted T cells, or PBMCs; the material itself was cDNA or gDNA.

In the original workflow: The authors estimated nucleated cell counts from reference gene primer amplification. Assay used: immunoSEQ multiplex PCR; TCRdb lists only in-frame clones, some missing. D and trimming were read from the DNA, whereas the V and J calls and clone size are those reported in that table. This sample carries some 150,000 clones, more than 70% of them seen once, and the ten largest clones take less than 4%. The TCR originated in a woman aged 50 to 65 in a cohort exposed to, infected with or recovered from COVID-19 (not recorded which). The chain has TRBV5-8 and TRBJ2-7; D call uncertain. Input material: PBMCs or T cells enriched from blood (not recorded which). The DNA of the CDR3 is TGTGCCAGCAGCTTTAGCTCCTACGAGCAGTACTTC. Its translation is CASSFSSYEQYF. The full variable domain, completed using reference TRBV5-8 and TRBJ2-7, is EAGVTQSPTHLIKTRGQQATLRCSPISGHTSVYWYQQALGLGLQFLLWYDEGEERNRGNFPPRFSGRQFPNYSSELNVNALELEDSALYLCASSFSSYEQYFGPGTRLTVT.